This TCR beta chain was retrieved from a study of cytomegalovirus exposure and HLA in healthy donors. The CDR3 is made up of 15 amino acids. Trimming removed 0 bases from V and 9 bases from J, with 15 bases in between. The germline V gene encodes CDR1 KGHSH and CDR2 LQKENI. This clone was seen just once. The PCR made use of 60 Vbeta and 13 Jbeta primers. Sequenced by immunoSEQ multiplex PCR; TCRdb stores in-frame clones only, minus some. The repertoire consists of about 200,000 clones, with roughly 86% occurring once and the leading ten covering more than 3%. Sequences were obtained from PBMCs. The chain combines TRBV18 with TRBJ2-1; maybe TRBD2 (5 bases). This clonotype was sampled from a man in his forties or fifties in good health and CMV-seropositive. The CDR3 coding sequence is TGTGCCAGCTCACCACCTTCGAGGGCCGTCCCTGAGCAGTTCTTC. Protein sequence: CASSPPSRAVPEQFF.